This T cell receptor (beta chain) is drawn from a study of shared clonotypes between healthy human individuals (dated by TCRdb to 2018 to 2020). About the study as a whole: The cohort comprised a couple of women and three men aged 18 to 49 years. The study deeply sequenced blood TCR repertoires of about 5 healthy adults to estimate repertoire size and the extent of clonotype sharing between individuals. For each donor, CD4 naive and CD4 memory were each given three plates, CD8 naive was given two plates, and CD8 memory was given one plate. Each donor's leukapheresis produced roughly between roughly 0.94 and 9.5 billion PBMCs. Libraries were prepared and TCR repertoires were sequenced by different laboratories using diverse techniques, in order to increase sequencing depth and limit assay-specific biases. Broad study findings and their caveats: Only blood was sampled, and tissue TCR repertoires likely differ from those in blood. Higher generation probabilities were observed for clonotypes shared by all four sorted-subset donors than for non-shared clonotypes. Based on pairwise subsampling, the degree of clonotype sharing among donors was expected to be affected by sequencing depth. Larger estimated clonotype richness was generally found for naive subsets than for memory subsets. The small number of donors limited the genetic and exposure-history diversity represented. When four donors were compared, the shared fraction of clonotypes was about 5.5% for naive CD4, around 4% for naive CD8, 2.3% for memory CD4, and approximately 0.4% for memory CD8. Even with the large sequencing depth, rarefaction of the sorted-subset datasets indicated that sequencing was incomplete.

CD8 naive samples were CD45RO-negative cells positively selected for CCR7, giving a CD45RA+CCR7+ population that excluded TemRA cells. The donors were healthy, HIV-negative adults who had no recently reported acute infections or vaccinations. Every donor was a Caucasian adult residing in Nashville, Tennessee, USA. After blood collection by leukapheresis, PBMCs were isolated using Ficoll-Histopaque density gradient centrifugation and then cryopreserved in the vapor phase of liquid nitrogen. Analytical flow cytometry was used to check the purity and quantity of each magnetically sorted T cell population. From each sorted fraction, genomic DNA was isolated and quantified by UV absorbance on a Nanodrop 2000c. A note on this clone: Its recognized antigen is unknown. Base qualities are not recorded, but no much larger clone differs from it by a single base.

The junction shows trimming of 7 bases on V and 1 base on J, and the gene matches do not reach 4 bases of it. According to the germline V gene (reference sequence), CDR1 reads LNHDA and CDR2 reads SQIVND. The CDR3 holds 14 amino acids from the cysteine to the phenylalanine. CDR3 DNA only is kept here, 42 bases in frame from base 1. Using the deep immunoSEQ assay, TCR CDR3 regions were amplified from genomic DNA by multiplex PCR. Extracted genomic DNA from each cell subset was distributed evenly across all wells of several immunoSEQ 96-well plates, and each plate was treated as a replicate. Each replicate PCR for sorted subsets received approximately 220 ng genomic DNA, equal to about 30,000 T cell genomes. The purified libraries were quantified using a Qubit 3.0 fluorometer, sized with a Bioanalyzer 2100, and then quantified again using the KAPA Library Quantification kit. Each immunoSEQ 96-well plate was sequenced on its own single-read 150-cycle Illumina NextSeq 550 flow cell. In the source study's methods: The immunoSEQ output contained only junctional sequences without quality scores, so filtering could not match that applied to full-length reads. Sequences were annotated with PyIR, a Python wrapper for IgBLAST v1.9, using IMGT germline references to assign V/J genes and CDR3. Any read was removed if the V/J assignment was weak (E-value above 1e-6), the CDR3 was missing, or the read contained stop codons, out-of-frame junctions, or ambiguous translated residues. V3J clonotypes were defined as sequences sharing an identical inferred V gene, J gene, and CDR3 amino acid sequence. Percentage overlap between repertoires was calculated by dividing the number of shared unique clonotypes by the size of the smaller repertoire. Three approaches were used to assess repertoire richness: RTK rarefaction, the Chao1 estimator, and Recon v2.1 estimates of unobserved clonotypes. OLGA was used to compute generation probabilities for all TCRbeta clonotypes that the gDNA method yielded from a handful of donors. TCRdb holds this immuneACCESS table with in-frame rearrangements only. Some clones are missing; in checked studies, unresolved V genes explain under half, and the rest has no known cause. The V and J calls and clone size were taken over from that table, and D and trimming were inferred from the DNA. Recorded for this sample are a few million clones; around 95% of them occurred a single time. In total, the top ten clones hold 1.5% to 2% of the sample.

This TCR came from a man aged 18 to 29 in good health. Some clones in this sample may be carry-over from other donors' samples. In this chain, TRBV19 is recombined with TRBJ2-3; the junction holds 8 bases that match TRBD2. The source material was naive CD8+ T cells from PBMCs. Taken with the paper, the label for cell subset or site translates to: CD45RA+CCR7+. The sequence in DNA is TGTGCCAGTACTCCGGGAGGGCGCACAGATACGCAGTATTTT. Its translation reads: CASTPGGRTDTQYF.